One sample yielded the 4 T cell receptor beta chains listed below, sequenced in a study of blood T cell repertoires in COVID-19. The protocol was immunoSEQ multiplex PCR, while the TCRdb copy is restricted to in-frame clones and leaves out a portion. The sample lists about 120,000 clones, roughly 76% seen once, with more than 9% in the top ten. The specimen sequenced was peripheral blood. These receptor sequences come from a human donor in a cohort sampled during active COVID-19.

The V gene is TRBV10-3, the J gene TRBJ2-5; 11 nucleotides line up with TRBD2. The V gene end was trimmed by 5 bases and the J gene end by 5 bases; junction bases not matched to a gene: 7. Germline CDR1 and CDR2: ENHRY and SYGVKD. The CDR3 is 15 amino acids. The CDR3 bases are TGTGCCATCAGTATAGCGGGGGGGCCGAGTGAGACCCAGTACTTC. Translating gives CAISIAGGPSETQYF.

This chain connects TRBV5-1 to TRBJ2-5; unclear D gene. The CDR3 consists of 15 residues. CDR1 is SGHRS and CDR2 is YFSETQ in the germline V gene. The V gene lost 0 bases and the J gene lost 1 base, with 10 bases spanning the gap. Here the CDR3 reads CASSLARTAQETQYF. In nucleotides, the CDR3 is TGCGCCAGCAGCTTGGCCCGAACAGCCCAAGAGACCCAGTACTTC.

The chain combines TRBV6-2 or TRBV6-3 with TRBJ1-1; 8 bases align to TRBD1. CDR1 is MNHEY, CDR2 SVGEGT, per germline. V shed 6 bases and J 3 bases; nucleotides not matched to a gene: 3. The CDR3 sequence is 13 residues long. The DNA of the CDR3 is TGTGCCAGCAGCCCGGACAGGGACACTGAAGCTTTCTTT. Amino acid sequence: CASSPDRDTEAFF.

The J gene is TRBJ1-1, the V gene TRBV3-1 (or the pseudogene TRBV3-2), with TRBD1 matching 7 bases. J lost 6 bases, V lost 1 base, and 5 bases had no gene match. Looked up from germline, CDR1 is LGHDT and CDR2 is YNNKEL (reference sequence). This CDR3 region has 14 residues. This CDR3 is CASSQVEGASEAFF. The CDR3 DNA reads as TGTGCCAGCAGCCAAGTGGAGGGGGCCTCTGAAGCTTTCTTT.